The sequence of this T cell receptor beta chain was determined in a study of OX40 agonist ivuxolimab in advanced cancers. In the study overall: Subjects had a mean age of about 57 years, with a range of roughly 20 to 80; roughly 83% were male. Three individuals attained partial responses, comprising one hepatocellular carcinoma case and two cutaneous melanoma cases.

The table came from immunoSEQ multiplex PCR; TCRdb's copy has only in-frame clones and leaves some out. Of some 80,000 clones in the sample, around 93% are singletons; the top ten hold 6.5% to 9.5%. The clonotype was recovered from an adult with an advanced solid tumor such as melanoma, head and neck, liver or kidney cancer. Sequenced here: CD4+ or CD8+ T cells sorted from blood, sampled in a trial of the OX40 agonist ivuxolimab.

The CDR3, as DNA: TGTGCCAGCAGTGATACGGTCCAGGGCAATGAGCAGTTCTTC. The encoded protein is CASSDTVQGNEQFF. The chain couples TRBV6-1 to TRBJ2-1; tentatively, D is TRBD1 (5 bases). The CDR3 totals 14 residues. The germline gives CDR1 MNHNS, CDR2 SASEGT. Trimming took 3 bases from V and 6 from J, leaving 12 bases between them.